The 24 T cell receptor beta chains below come from one sample, sequenced in a study of beta chain features in type 1 diabetes. What was sequenced were expressed TCRB transcripts, since all of the isolated RNA had been reverse transcribed. The repertoire was sequenced with immunoSEQ multiplex PCR; TCRdb's copy has only in-frame clones and lacks some. The table has 350,000 or so clones, 20% seen once; the top ten hold approximately 0.043%. Material for sequencing was naive CD4+ T cells from blood. The receptors here all came from a woman between 18 and 30 years old in good health.

This chain joins TRBV11-3 and TRBJ1-1; D is undetermined. This CDR3 has 14 amino acids. V lost 3 bases and J 0 bases, leaving 8 bases between the germline ends. From germline, CDR1 is SGHNT and CDR2 YENEEA. The chain's CDR3 is CASSLRVMNTEAFF. The CDR3 nucleotides read TGTGCCAGCAGCTTGAGGGTAATGAACACTGAAGCTTTCTTT.

This clone came up a few times. The chain joins TRBV5-1 to TRBJ2-1, with 16 bases aligning to TRBD2. There are 16 residues in the CDR3. Losses at the gene ends were 4 bases for V and 7 bases for J; bases not matched to a gene: 5. CDR1 SGHRS and CDR2 YFSETQ come from the germline V gene. Here the CDR3 DNA reads TGCGCCAGCAGCGCGGGACTAGCGGGGGGGGCAAATGAGCAGTTCTTC. Protein product: CASSAGLAGGANEQFF.

This clone was seen a few times. The chain has TRBV30 and TRBJ2-1, with 7 bases that match TRBD2. The trim removed 0 bases at V and 2 bases at J, leaving 13 bases unmatched. The CDR3 runs 18 residues. In germline, CDR1 is GTSNPN, CDR2 SVGIG (reference sequence). The chain's CDR3 is CAWSVLLKGLAAYNEQFF. The CDR3 DNA sequence: TGTGCCTGGAGTGTCCTCCTGAAGGGGCTAGCGGCCTACAATGAGCAGTTCTTC.

This clone showed up just a few times. The chain links TRBV7-2 to TRBJ2-1; 7 nucleotides align to TRBD1. Germline CDR1 reads SGHTA; CDR2 reads FQGNSA. J lost 3 bases, V lost 5 bases, and 7 bases had no gene match. The CDR3 has 15 amino acids. The CDR3 protein is CASSRGQLSYNEQFF. The CDR3 bases are TGTGCCAGCAGCAGGGGACAGTTGAGCTACAATGAGCAGTTCTTC.

This clone was detected a few times. The DNA for the CDR3 is TGCGCCAGCAGCCGAGACAATGAGCAGTTCTTC. Translation gives CASSRDNEQFF. V usage is TRBV4-1 and J usage is TRBJ2-1; unclear D gene. Trimming took 4 bases from V and 5 from J, leaving 3 bases between them. CDR1 is MGHRA, CDR2 YSYEKL, per germline. This CDR3 region has 11 residues.

This chain links TRBV7-9 with TRBJ2-7; TRBD2 agrees at 7 bases. V shed 5 bases and J 0 bases; nucleotides not matched to a gene: 13. The CDR3 runs to 17 residues. Germline-derived CDR1 and CDR2 are SEHNR and FQNEAQ (reference sequence). The CDR3 here is CASSPRSAGAFSYEQYF. CDR3 nucleotide sequence: TGTGCCAGCAGCCCCAGGTCGGCGGGAGCATTCTCCTACGAGCAGTACTTC.

The genes are TRBV9 and TRBJ2-3; the match to TRBD2 covers 9 bases. In germline, CDR1 is SGDLS, CDR2 YYNGEE. V was clipped by 0 bases and J by 0 bases; unmatched bases: 8. This CDR3 is built from 18 residues. The CDR3, as DNA: TGTGCCAGCAGCGTAGCGGCGGGAGGGACTTTTAGCACAGATACGCAGTATTTT. Amino acid sequence: CASSVAAGGTFSTDTQYF. Using reference TRBV9 and TRBJ2-3 for the parts outside the CDR3, the full variable domain is DSGVTQTPKHLITATGQRVTLRCSPRSGDLSVYWYQQSLDQGLQFLIQYYNGEERAKGNILERFSAQQFPDLHSELNLSSLELGDSALYFCASSVAAGGTFSTDTQYFGPGTRLTVL.

The rearrangement links TRBV23-1 to TRBJ1-6; TRBD1 aligns across 7 bases. TRBV23-1 has ORF status, its function being uncertain. The trim removed 10 bases at V and 8 bases at J, leaving 17 bases unmatched. The CDR3 runs 16 residues. This CDR3 is CAKDREWDFGDSPLHF. The CDR3 nucleotides are TGCGCCAAAGACAGGGAATGGGATTTTGGGGATTCACCCCTCCACTTT.

The chain recombines TRBV18 with TRBJ2-7, with 12 positions matching TRBD2. The CDR3 spans 16 residues. The V gene's germline CDR1 is KGHSH and CDR2 LQKENI. The trim removed 4 bases at V and 3 bases at J, leaving 7 bases unmatched. The CDR3 DNA reads as TGTGCCAGCTCACTACAGACTAGCGGGAGTAACTACGAGCAGTACTTC. Its translation is CASSLQTSGSNYEQYF.

The V gene is TRBV4-3, the J gene TRBJ1-1; TRBD1 agrees at 7 bases. From germline, CDR1 is LGHNA and CDR2 YSLEER. The V gene end was trimmed by 3 bases and the J gene end by 11 bases; junction bases not matched to a gene: 9. This CDR3 contains 13 residues. The CDR3 loop is CASSQRTGEHAFF. CDR3 DNA sequence: TGCGCCAGCAGCCAGCGAACAGGGGAGCACGCTTTCTTT.

This clone has just a few counts. The genes are TRBV4-1 and TRBJ2-5; 7 bases are shared with TRBD1. The CDR3 consists of 14 residues. V gave up 1 base and J gave up 4 bases; unmatched junction bases: 3. Germline V gene lookup returns CDR1 MGHRA and CDR2 YSYEKL. CDR3 region: CASSQGQGIETQYF. DNA of the CDR3: TGCGCCAGCAGCCAAGGACAGGGAATAGAGACCCAGTACTTC.

This chain uses TRBV30 with TRBJ2-7; weak D call: TRBD2 (6 bases). The CDR3 spans 13 residues. V lost 0 bases, J lost 7 bases, and 13 bases lay in between. The germline V gene encodes CDR1 GTSNPN and CDR2 SVGIG (reference sequence). The CDR3 region has the DNA TGTGCCTGGAGTGTAATTGGCAGCGGGGAGCAGTACTTC. This codes for CAWSVIGSGEQYF.

This clone appeared a few times. This chain uses TRBV7-3 with TRBJ2-5, with 8 bases lining up with TRBD2. The germline V gene encodes CDR1 SGHTA and CDR2 FQGTGA. Trimming cost V 2 bases and J 3 bases; bases outside gene matches: 5. The CDR3 runs to 15 residues. CDR3 DNA sequence: TGTGCCAGCAGCTTATTAGCGGGGACCAAAGAGACCCAGTACTTC. Its protein is CASSLLAGTKETQYF.

The V call is TRBV18, the J call TRBJ1-2; TRBD1 agrees at 10 bases. The CDR3 is made up of 15 amino acids. V lost 0 bases and J lost 5; bases outside the gene matches: 3. Germline CDR1 is KGHSH and CDR2 is LQKENI. CDR3 region: CASSPPRDRGYGYTF. The CDR3, as DNA: TGTGCCAGCTCACCACCAAGGGACAGGGGTTATGGCTACACCTTC.

The chain uses TRBV7-2 and TRBJ1-2; tentatively, D is TRBD1 (6 bases). The V gene's germline CDR1 is SGHTA and CDR2 FQGNSA. Trimming shortened V by 6 bases and J by 4 bases, and 12 bases separated the two germline ends. The CDR3 is 13 amino acids. The CDR3 protein is CASRAGQTYGYTF. The CDR3 DNA sequence: TGTGCCAGCAGAGCAGGACAGACCTATGGCTACACCTTC. Supplemented by reference TRBV7-2 and TRBJ1-2, the full variable domain reads GAGVSQSPSNKVTEKGKDVELRCDPISGHTALYWYRQSLGQGLEFLIYFQGNSAPDKSGLPSDRFSAERTGGSVSTLTIQRTQQEDSAVYLCASRAGQTYGYTFGSGTRLTVV.

This chain joins TRBV4-3 and TRBJ1-2, with D tentatively TRBD1 (5 bases). CDR3 size: 15 residues. With 0 bases removed from V and 4 bases from J, the gap between germline ends came to 12 bases. CDR1 is LGHNA, CDR2 YSLEER, per germline. In DNA, the CDR3 is TGCGCCAGCAGCCAAGAAGCTAGGGGCTCCTATGGCTACACCTTC. This translates into CASSQEARGSYGYTF.

This chain uses TRBV4-2 with TRBJ2-7; 10 bases map to TRBD2. The CDR3 has 15 amino acids. The V segment lost 1 base and the J segment 2 bases; nucleotides outside the gene matches: 2. Germline assignment: CDR1 LGHNA and CDR2 YNFKEQ. Here the CDR3 reads CASSQVTSGTYEQYF. DNA for the CDR3: TGTGCCAGCAGCCAAGTTACTAGCGGGACCTACGAGCAGTACTTC.

The chain joins TRBV5-4 to TRBJ2-7, with D possibly being TRBD2 (6 bases). Trimming removed 0 bases from V and 1 base from J, with 17 bases in between. This CDR3 spans 17 amino acids. The germline V gene has CDR1 SGHNT and CDR2 YYREEE (reference sequence). The CDR3 is CASSLAGRSGGSYEQYF. The CDR3 nucleotides are TGTGCCAGCAGCTTGGCCGGGAGAAGCGGAGGGTCCTACGAGCAGTACTTC. The entire variable domain, with the rest obtained from reference TRBV5-4 and TRBJ2-7, is as follows: ETGVTQSPTHLIKTRGQQVTLRCSSQSGHNTVSWYQQALGQGPQFIFQYYREEENGRGNFPPRFSGLQFPNYSSELNVNALELDDSALYLCASSLAGRSGGSYEQYFGPGTRLTVT.

The rearrangement links TRBV7-2 to TRBJ2-5; a possible D gene is TRBD1 (6 bases). CDR1 and CDR2 (germline): SGHTA, FQGNSA. The CDR3 spans 12 residues. V lost 4 bases, J lost 7 bases, and 10 bases lay in between. The CDR3 nucleotides read TGTGCCAGCAGCTGGGACACTTCGACCCAGTACTTC. Translating gives CASSWDTSTQYF.

The chain employs TRBV5-4 and TRBJ2-7; tentative D call: TRBD2 (6 bases). Trimming took 2 bases from V and 0 from J, leaving 12 bases between them. Germline values: CDR1 SGHNT, CDR2 YYREEE (reference sequence). The CDR3 is made up of 15 amino acids. CDR3 DNA: TGTGCCAGCAGCTTTGGCGGGATAAGCTCCTACGAGCAGTACTTC. Protein sequence: CASSFGGISSYEQYF.

This clone was found a few times. The chain employs TRBV18 and TRBJ1-1, with 8 bases matching TRBD1. The CDR3 totals 13 residues. The junction had 4 bases not matched to a gene; V was cut back by 5 bases and J by 5 bases. In germline, CDR1 is KGHSH, CDR2 LQKENI. Here the CDR3 reads CASSVQGGTEAFF. The CDR3 DNA is TGTGCCAGCTCAGTACAGGGGGGGACTGAAGCTTTCTTT. Looking up the rest from reference TRBV18 and TRBJ1-1 gives the full variable domain: NAGVMQNPRHLVRRRGQEARLRCSPMKGHSHVYWYRQLPEEGLKFMVYLQKENIIDESGMPKERFSAEFPKEGPSILRIQQVVRGDSAAYFCASSVQGGTEAFFGQGTRLTVV.

DNA of the CDR3: TGTGCCAGCAGCACGCGGACTAGGTTGACAGATACGCAGTATTTT. Translation: CASSTRTRLTDTQYF. V and J are TRBV5-6 and TRBJ2-3; the match to TRBD2 covers 7 bases. This CDR3 has 15 residues. CDR1 and CDR2 (germline): SGHDT, YYEEEE. Trimming cost V 4 bases and J 3 bases; bases outside gene matches: 8.

This clone came up a few times. The chain recombines TRBV9 with TRBJ1-4, with 9 bases matching TRBD1. The CDR3 sequence is 15 residues long. Trimming removed 2 bases from V and 7 bases from J; junction bases left unmatched: 6. Germline V CDR1 and CDR2: SGDLS, YYNGEE. In DNA, the CDR3 is TGTGCCAGCAGCGTTAGACAGGGGGGCGTTGAAAAACTGTTTTTT. Protein sequence: CASSVRQGGVEKLFF.

J is TRBJ2-7 and V is TRBV18, with 11 positions matching TRBD2. CDR1 and CDR2 (germline): KGHSH, LQKENI. Trimming removed 3 bases from V and 0 bases from J; junction bases left unmatched: 13. CDR3 length: 19 residues. DNA for the CDR3: TGTGCCAGCTCACCGGGCGGGGCTAGCGGGGGGCCTTACTCCTACGAGCAGTACTTC. As protein: CASSPGGASGGPYSYEQYF.